This T cell receptor beta chain comes out of a study of metastatic and nonmetastatic thyroid tumors. Study-wide context: Patients with malignant and benign thyroid disease provided blood and tumor or nodule tissue, whose repertoires were compared. Study-wide results and caveats: Compared with benign nodules, malignant thyroid tumors were reported to have significantly higher TCR beta diversity in both blood and tumor.

Study processing details: A classifier of distant metastasis in papillary thyroid cancer was built from CDR3 differences (across clinicopathological groups). TCRdb re-clonotyped the PCR reads via MiXCR. TCRdb's processing, not the authors', yielded these V and J calls. In the table there are more than 10,000 clones, roughly 29% of which are singletons. CDR1 SGHAT and CDR2 FQNNGV come from the germline V gene. The CDR3 sequence is 12 residues long. Between the trimmed V and J ends, which lost 4 bases and 6 bases, there was a span of 7 bases. Nobody among the patients had been given any treatment before thyroid surgery. To note about this clone: No antigen is known for it.

V and J are TRBV11-2 and TRBJ2-1; D may be TRBD2 (5 bases). Material: tumor tissue. The clonotype was recovered from a female donor with papillary thyroid cancer or a benign thyroid nodule (not recorded which). Some clones in this sample may be carry-over from other donors' samples. In DNA form, the CDR3 reads TGTGCCAGCAGCTCCCGGGGCAATGAGCAGTTCTTC. Protein: CASSSRGNEQFF.